This T cell receptor beta chain was profiled in a study of CD8+ T cells in alopecia areata. It was cDNA, reverse transcribed from extracted RNA, that served as the sequencing template. TCRdb's table, derived via immunoSEQ multiplex PCR, lists solely in-frame clones and lacks some. The table records 200,000 to 250,000 clones, 43% of them present only once. Treatment of the sample: oral pan-JAK inhibitor, 5-10 mg twice daily. CDR3 size: 16 residues. The V gene lost 4 bases and the J gene lost 7 bases, with 20 bases spanning the gap. In germline, CDR1 is WSHSY, CDR2 SAAADI. This chain uses TRBV10-2 with TRBJ1-5; perhaps TRBD1 as D (6 bases). The TCR sequence derives from a human donor with alopecia areata. The material was CD4+ T cells sorted from blood, obtained at roughly week 36, from a patient treated with tofacitinib. For the CDR3, the DNA is TGCGCCAGCAGTGCCGTGGAGGGGGGGGCAGGGCAGCCCCAGCATTTT. As protein: CASSAVEGGAGQPQHF.